The source of this TCR beta chain is a study of blood T cell repertoires in COVID-19 (dated by TCRdb to 2018 to 2020). For the study in its entirety: Collaborator samples came from the United States, Italy and Spain and covered acute and convalescent phases of COVID-19. The prospective study material was composed of cDNA or gDNA derived from T cells, B-cell-depleted T cells, or PBMCs. The dataset comprised deeply sampled blood TCRbeta repertoires from subjects exposed to, actively infected with, or recovered from COVID-19. The repertoires were released in a freely available public database intended as a resource for research on the immune response to SARS-CoV-2. Samples were obtained from the ongoing ImmuneRACE study (first 160 participants) and from 1,254 subjects provided by 6 global collaborators. The sample metadata nearly always contained a de-identified subject ID, COVID-19 status, age in years and sex. Where available, HLA class I and class II types were taken from metadata supplied by the sample provider and were not determined by assay-based typing. Here is what the overall study found, with its caveats: The quantity of clinical and demographic metadata differed by source and by participant and was supplied without curation.

Regarding this clone: Its antigen remains undetermined. Base qualities are not at hand, and no much larger clone is one base apart.

TCRbeta CDR3 regions were amplified from genomic DNA by means of the immunoSEQ Assay, a bias-controlled multiplex PCR. Per the authors' processing: The number of nucleated cells in each sample was estimated from the amplification of reference gene primers within the assay. To quantify the absolute abundance of each unique TCRbeta CDR3 rearrangement, sequence reads were collapsed and filtered. For each sample, productive Simpson clonality was calculated as the square root of Simpson's diversity index over productive rearrangements. TCRdb took over this immuneACCESS table, retaining in-frame rearrangements with V and J assigned. Such tables are incomplete; in checked studies, under half of the missing clones stem from an unresolved V gene, and the remainder is unexplained. V and J calls and clone size follow that table, whereas D and trimming were derived from the DNA. The sample table contains 240,000 or so clones; only one count was recorded for about 73% of them. Together, the top ten hold 3% to 3.5% of the sample.

The junction carries 9 bases between V and J, which are trimmed by 0 bases and 4 bases respectively. Per the germline V gene (reference sequence), LGHDT is the CDR1 and YNNKEL is the CDR2. The CDR3 covers 14 residues, taking in both the cysteine and the phenylalanine. Only CDR3 DNA is held: 42 bases, read in frame from base 1. The collaborating institutions used their own protocols to collect whole blood in K2EDTA tubes. For TCRbeta analysis, collaborators shipped samples in one of three forms: frozen whole blood, isolated PBMCs, or DNA extracted from either of those sample types. This receptor was obtained from a woman older than 75 with acute or convalescent COVID-19. This chain is built from TRBV3-1 (or the pseudogene TRBV3-2) and TRBJ2-5; TRBD2 is a weak D gene call, 6 bases matching. Sequenced material: peripheral blood. The CDR3 reads CASSQDGDSETQYF. The DNA sequence follows: TGTGCCAGCAGCCAAGATGGGGACTCAGAGACCCAGTACTTC.